Included here is one T cell receptor beta chain sequence, with context. The protocol was immunoSEQ multiplex PCR, while the TCRdb copy is restricted to in-frame clones and leaves out a portion. In the table there are 1.5 million to 2.5 million clones, roughly 94% of which are singletons. In the naive CD8 group, cells lacked CD45RO and were positively selected for CCR7, so terminally differentiated effector memory CD45RA+ cells were left out. Study donors comprised healthy, HIV-negative adults devoid of recent acute infection or vaccination. The data stem from a study of shared clonotypes between healthy human individuals. On the study more broadly: There were three CD4 naive, three CD4 memory, two CD8 naive and one CD8 memory plates per donor.

Germline V gene sequence: CDR1 SGHRS, CDR2 YFSETQ. Between the trimmed V and J ends, which lost 0 bases and 3 bases, there was a span of 16 bases. The CDR3 is 16 amino acids. Source material: naive CD8+ T cells sorted from blood. V usage is TRBV5-1 and J usage is TRBJ2-7; TRBD1 is a possible D gene (6 bases). This receptor was identified in a man aged 18 to 30 in good health. DNA for the CDR3: TGCGCCAGCAGCTTGGAGTGGGGGCCGACCTACTACGAGCAGTACTTC. Amino acids: CASSLEWGPTYYEQYF. Variable domain in full (rest from reference TRBV5-1 and TRBJ2-7): KAGVTQTPRYLIKTRGQQVTLSCSPISGHRSVSWYQQTPGQGLQFLFEYFSETQRNKGNFPGRFSGRQFSNSRSEMNVSTLELGDSALYLCASSLEWGPTYYEQYFGPGTRLTVT.